These 22 T cell receptor beta chains share one sample of origin, sequenced in a study of blood T cell repertoires in COVID-19. Measured with immunoSEQ multiplex PCR; TCRdb has only the in-frame clones, and not every one. The table records fewer than 150,000 clones, just over 75% of them present only once. The specimen sequenced was peripheral blood. All receptors derive from a human donor in a cohort sampled during active COVID-19.

This chain joins TRBV13 and TRBJ1-2, with TRBD1 identical over 7 bases. CDR3 length: 13 residues. With V trimmed by 2 bases and J by 7 bases, 4 bases remained unmatched. Germline V CDR1 and CDR2: PRHDT, FYEKMQ (reference sequence). In nucleotides, the CDR3 is TGTGCCAGCAGCTTAAACACAGGGGCTGGCTACACCTTC. It yields the protein CASSLNTGAGYTF.

The gene calls are TRBV28 and TRBJ2-7; D uncertain. This CDR3 is built from 15 residues. V dropped 3 bases and J dropped 4 bases, with 16 bases sitting between them. Germline-derived CDR1 and CDR2 are MDHEN and SYDVKM. The CDR3 nucleotides are TGTGCCAGCAGTTTGTCGTCAGGTGGAAGGTACGAGCAGTACTTC. This gives the protein CASSLSSGGRYEQYF. The whole variable domain, remainder taken from reference TRBV28 and TRBJ2-7, is DVKVTQSSRYLVKRTGEKVFLECVQDMDHENMFWYRQDPGLGLRLIYFSYDVKMKEKGDIPEGYSVSREKKERFSLILESASTNQTSMYLCASSLSSGGRYEQYFGPGTRLTVT.

V gene TRBV4-1 combines with J gene TRBJ2-2; TRBD1 agrees at 9 bases. V lost 1 base and J lost 6; bases outside the gene matches: 6. The V gene's germline CDR1 is MGHRA and CDR2 YSYEKL. The CDR3 totals 16 residues. CDR3 coding DNA: TGCGCCAGCAGCCAAGTTTTACAGGGGGCGGCCGGGGAGCTGTTTTTT. Translating it yields CASSQVLQGAAGELFF.

This chain joins TRBV19 and TRBJ2-6; no clear D. Trimming left V 3 bases short and J 0 bases short, with 3 bases between. The CDR3 is 14 residues long. Germline lookup yields CDR1 LNHDA and CDR2 SQIVND (reference sequence). DNA of the CDR3: TGTGCCAGTAGTATTAGCTCTGGGGCCAACGTCCTGACTTTC. Translating gives CASSISSGANVLTF.

The chain links TRBV7-8 to TRBJ1-1, with D possibly TRBD1 on 5 matching bases. From germline, CDR1 is SGHVS and CDR2 FQNEAQ. Trimming left V 0 bases short and J 1 base short, with 6 bases between. This CDR3 spans 14 amino acids. CDR3 sequence (DNA): TGTGCCAGCAGCTTAGCAAGGGGGAACACTGAAGCTTTCTTT. It specifies CASSLARGNTEAFF.

The chain is built from TRBV19 and TRBJ1-4; D perhaps matches TRBD1 (6 bases). V lost 3 bases and J lost 8, with 13 bases in between. The germline CDR1 and CDR2 sequences are LNHDA and SQIVND (reference sequence). This CDR3 comprises 14 residues. This CDR3 reads CASSIRQAGEKLFF. DNA for the CDR3: TGTGCCAGTAGTATCCGACAGGCCGGGGAAAAACTGTTTTTT.

This chain links TRBV24-1 with TRBJ2-3; 9 nucleotides line up with TRBD1. Germline assignment: CDR1 KGHDR and CDR2 SFDVKD. The CDR3 contains 15 residues. V trimming: 4 bases; J trimming: 3 bases; junction bases outside the gene matches: 4. The CDR3 bases are TGTGCCACCAGTGACGCCGGACAGGGGACAGATACGCAGTATTTT. It encodes CATSDAGQGTDTQYF.

The V call is TRBV9, the J call TRBJ1-2, with 7 bases matching TRBD1. Germline-derived CDR1 and CDR2 are SGDLS and YYNGEE. The CDR3 has 13 residues. The ends lost 2 bases at V and 5 bases at J; junction bases unmatched: 3. In DNA form, the CDR3 reads TGTGCCAGCAGCGTCGGGACAGTGTATGGCTACACCTTC. Amino acid sequence: CASSVGTVYGYTF.

J is TRBJ1-2 and V is TRBV7-9, with D perhaps TRBD1 (6 bases). Deletions cut 5 bases from V and 0 bases from J, with 10 bases between. This CDR3 contains 14 residues. Germline lookup yields CDR1 SEHNR and CDR2 FQNEAQ (reference sequence). The CDR3, as DNA: TGTGCCAGCAGCCAGGGGTTGTCTAACTATGGCTACACCTTC. It yields the protein CASSQGLSNYGYTF.

The chain joins TRBV2 to TRBJ1-5; tentatively, D is TRBD1 (5 bases). The CDR3 has 12 amino acids. V shed 7 bases and J shed 5 bases, with 9 bases lying between them. Germline lookup yields CDR1 SNHLY and CDR2 FYNNEI. The CDR3 loop reads CASKSGDQPQHF. In nucleotides, the CDR3 is TGTGCCAGCAAATCGGGGGATCAGCCCCAGCATTTT.

V and J are TRBV28 and TRBJ2-7; 9 bases line up with TRBD1. Per germline, CDR1 MDHEN and CDR2 SYDVKM. The CDR3 runs to 16 residues. V gave up 6 bases and J gave up 2 bases; unmatched junction bases: 11. The CDR3 nucleotides read TGTGCCAGCAGCCCCCCGGTCGGACAGGGGACCTACGAGCAGTACTTC. Its translation: CASSPPVGQGTYEQYF. The full variable domain, with the rest looked up from reference TRBV28 and TRBJ2-7, is DVKVTQSSRYLVKRTGEKVFLECVQDMDHENMFWYRQDPGLGLRLIYFSYDVKMKEKGDIPEGYSVSREKKERFSLILESASTNQTSMYLCASSPPVGQGTYEQYFGPGTRLTVT.

V gene TRBV19 combines with J gene TRBJ1-1; maybe TRBD1 (5 bases). Trimming cost V 7 bases and J 3 bases, with 12 bases left between them. CDR3 length: 13 amino acids. Germline V gene data show CDR1 as LNHDA and CDR2 as SQIVND (reference sequence). The CDR3 spells CASTTSRDTEAFF. The CDR3 bases are TGTGCCAGTACGACTTCCAGGGACACTGAAGCTTTCTTT.

J is TRBJ2-2 and V is TRBV10-3, with a weak D call TRBD2 (5 bases). Trimming removed 6 bases from V and 4 bases from J, with 30 bases in between. This CDR3 is built from 20 residues. CDR1 ENHRY and CDR2 SYGVKD come from the germline V gene. The CDR3 nucleotides are TGTGCCATCAGCGACGACTCGAGGGCTAAATGGTTTTTGGGCACCGGGGAGCTGTTTTTT. Translating it yields CAISDDSRAKWFLGTGELFF.

As DNA, the CDR3 is TGTGCCAGCAGTCCGACAGTTACATCTGGAAACACCATATATTTT. Its protein product is CASSPTVTSGNTIYF. V usage is TRBV28 and J usage is TRBJ1-3, with D perhaps TRBD1 (5 bases). The CDR3 is 15 amino acids. V was pared by 5 bases and J by 1 base, with 12 bases between. CDR1 is MDHEN and CDR2 is SYDVKM in the germline V gene. The entire variable domain, with the rest obtained from reference TRBV28 and TRBJ1-3, is as follows: DVKVTQSSRYLVKRTGEKVFLECVQDMDHENMFWYRQDPGLGLRLIYFSYDVKMKEKGDIPEGYSVSREKKERFSLILESASTNQTSMYLCASSPTVTSGNTIYFGEGSWLTVV.

The chain joins TRBV14 to TRBJ1-4, with D possibly TRBD1 on 5 matching bases. The CDR3 is made up of 15 amino acids. Germline-derived CDR1 and CDR2 are SGHDN and FVKESK. The germline V and J ends were trimmed by 0 bases and 9 bases, with 14 bases remaining between them. The CDR3 DNA sequence: TGTGCCAGCAGCCAAGAGACCGGACACCTTCAAAAACTGTTTTTT. Translated: CASSQETGHLQKLFF.

This sequence joins TRBV27 and TRBJ2-7; D is unclear. The germline V gene has CDR1 MNHEY and CDR2 SMNVEV (reference sequence). The CDR3 extends over 13 amino acids. Trimming removed 3 bases at V and 7 bases at J, with 13 bases between. CDR3 residues: CASSFSMTGEQYF. CDR3 coding DNA: TGTGCCAGCAGTTTTTCCATGACTGGGGAGCAGTACTTC.

Concerning this clone itself: Sequence at one end of the junction differs from germline and may be a read error. The chain uses TRBV5-6 and TRBJ2-7; 11 positions agree with TRBD2. The CDR3 has 14 residues. CDR1 and CDR2 (germline): SGHDT, YYEEEE. The CDR3 region has the DNA TGTGCCAGCAGGGGGACTAGCGGAAGTTACGGGCAGTACTTC. Translated: CASRGTSGSYGQYF. Full variable domain (remainder filled in from reference TRBV5-6 and TRBJ2-7): DAGVTQSPTHLIKTRGQQVTLRCSPKSGHDTVSWYQQALGQGPQFIFQYYEEEERQRGNFPDRFSGHQFPNYSSELNVNALLLGDSALYLCASRGTSGSYGQYFGPGTRLTVT.

This rearrangement joins TRBV3-1 (or the pseudogene TRBV3-2) to TRBJ1-1; 10 bases match TRBD1. This CDR3 has 15 residues. The germline gives CDR1 LGHDT, CDR2 YNNKEL (reference sequence). V lost 4 bases, J lost 5 bases, and 7 bases stayed unmatched. CDR3 in DNA: TGTGCCAGCAGCCTCAGACAGGGGGCGAGAACTGAAGCTTTCTTT. Protein: CASSLRQGARTEAFF.

The CDR3 DNA is TGTGCCAGCAGCGTAGGCGGGGGGTGGACAGATACGCAGTATTTT. Amino acid sequence: CASSVGGGWTDTQYF. The V gene is TRBV9, the J gene TRBJ2-3; 8 bases match TRBD2. CDR1 and CDR2 from the germline V gene are SGDLS and YYNGEE. Germline trimming cut 0 bases from V and 3 bases from J; bases unmatched to any gene: 3. The CDR3 length is 15 residues.

The rearrangement links TRBV18 to TRBJ1-2, with a tentative D call TRBD1 (5 bases). The CDR3 consists of 15 residues. The germline V and J ends were trimmed by 4 bases and 3 bases, with 15 bases remaining between them. Germline assignment: CDR1 KGHSH and CDR2 LQKENI. The CDR3 region is CASSLQRRGDYGYTF. In nucleotides, the CDR3 is TGTGCCAGCTCACTTCAGAGAAGGGGTGACTATGGCTACACCTTC.

The rearrangement joins TRBV27 to TRBJ2-7; 10 nucleotides agree with TRBD1. This CDR3 has 15 residues. The germline gives CDR1 MNHEY, CDR2 SMNVEV (reference sequence). V dropped 4 bases and J dropped 7; count of bases not matched to a gene: 10. DNA for the CDR3: TGTGCCAGCAGTTCCCGGGACAGGGGTGTCAGTGAGCAGTACTTC. As protein: CASSSRDRGVSEQYF.

The gene calls are TRBV5-4 and TRBJ1-2; D is unresolved. Germline values: CDR1 SGHNT, CDR2 YYREEE (reference sequence). The CDR3 runs to 14 residues. The germline V and J ends were trimmed by 1 base and 4 bases, with 11 bases remaining between them. The CDR3 protein is CASSLNSPSYGYTF. The CDR3 bases are TGTGCCAGCAGCTTGAACAGCCCAAGCTATGGCTACACCTTC.